This is a list of T cell receptor beta chains from one sample in a study of blood T cell repertoires in COVID-19. Method: immunoSEQ multiplex PCR; TCRdb's copy keeps in-frame clones and lacks some. The sample shows under 300,000 clones, about 80% of them seen only once. The source material was PBMCs or T cells enriched from blood (not recorded which). The receptors were sampled from a man in his fifties or sixties who had recovered from COVID-19. Both conserved end residues are part of each CDR3. Each record gives: D gene, clone size, V gene, J gene, CDR3 protein, CDR3 DNA. The D gene is left open where the match is weak. Clone size is given for some rows only: seen once, a few or many times, or a class if the clone is expanded.

TRBD1,.,TRBV14,TRBJ1-6,CASSLQGNSPLHF,TGTGCCAGCAGCCTACAGGGGAATTCACCCCTCCACTTT
TRBD2,few,TRBV9,TRBJ2-7,CASSVSGRDHEQYF,TGTGCCAGCAGCGTGAGCGGGAGAGACCACGAGCAGTACTTC
TRBD2,once,TRBV9,TRBJ2-5,CASSDEAGGETQYF,TGTGCCAGCAGCGATGAAGCGGGAGGAGAGACCCAGTACTTC
TRBD2,once,TRBV2,TRBJ2-2,CASSEALAGGAGGELFF,TGTGCCAGCAGTGAAGCGCTTGCGGGAGGAGCCGGCGGGGAGCTGTTTTTT
TRBD1,.,TRBV6-5,TRBJ1-1,CASSVTGGANNEAFF,TGTGCCAGTTCGGTTACAGGGGGCGCGAATAATGAAGCTTTCTTT
.,.,TRBV18,TRBJ2-3,CASSLGGRTDTQYF,TGTGCCAGCTCATTGGGAGGTCGCACAGATACGCAGTATTTT
.,.,TRBV19,TRBJ2-3,CASSLRRADTQYF,TGTGCCAGTAGTCTCCGGAGGGCCGATACGCAGTATTTT
TRBD1,.,TRBV11-2,TRBJ1-1,CASRDRGRNTEAFF,TGTGCCAGCAGAGACAGGGGAAGAAACACTGAAGCTTTCTTT
.,.,TRBV30,TRBJ2-4,CAWSARRNIQYF,TGTGCCTGGAGCGCTAGGAGAAACATTCAGTACTTC
.,once,TRBV7-9,TRBJ2-4,CASSLSENIQYF,TGTGCCAGCAGCTTAAGTGAGAACATTCAGTACTTC
TRBD1,.,TRBV9,TRBJ1-5,CASSRTGGGQPQHF,TGTGCCAGCAGCCGGACAGGGGGCGGGCAGCCCCAGCATTTT
.,few,TRBV2,TRBJ1-1,CASQEEGEAFF,TGTGCCAGTCAGGAGGAGGGTGAAGCTTTCTTT
TRBD1,.,TRBV15,TRBJ1-6,CATSRGDSRNSPLHF,TGTGCCACCAGCAGAGGGGACAGCCGAAATTCACCCCTCCACTTT
.,.,TRBV19,TRBJ1-5,CASSPQGNQPQHF,TGTGCCAGTAGTCCCCAGGGGAATCAGCCCCAGCATTTT
TRBD1,.,TRBV7-6,TRBJ1-3,CASSRTGGAGGNTIYF,TGTGCCAGCAGTCGAACAGGGGGCGCGGGAGGAAACACCATATATTTT
.,few,TRBV27,TRBJ1-1,CASITGYEAFF,TGTGCCAGCATCACCGGTTATGAAGCTTTCTTT
.,once,TRBV19,TRBJ1-5,CASSILAGQPQHF,TGTGCCAGTAGTATTCTAGCAGGCCAGCCCCAGCATTTT
.,once,TRBV6-2/TRBV6-3,TRBJ1-5,CASSNAGFGQPQHF,TGTGCCAGCAGCAACGCAGGGTTCGGGCAGCCCCAGCATTTT
TRBD2,.,TRBV5-8,TRBJ2-1,CASSVGGGAYNEQFF,TGTGCCAGCAGCGTGGGCGGGGGGGCCTACAATGAGCAGTTCTTC
.,.,TRBV10-3,TRBJ1-1,CATSLGGNTEAFF,TGTGCCACTTCTCTCGGGGGAAACACTGAAGCTTTCTTT
.,once,TRBV19,TRBJ2-3,CASSISSGRGDTQYF,TGTGCCAGTAGTATCTCCAGCGGCCGAGGGGATACGCAGTATTTT
.,.,TRBV25-1,TRBJ1-2,CASRGLGPGVYGYTF,TGTGCCAGCAGAGGCCTGGGGCCGGGGGTCTATGGCTACACCTTC
TRBD1,.,TRBV10-3,TRBJ1-1,CATRQGLNTEAFF,TGTGCCACCCGACAGGGGTTGAACACTGAAGCTTTCTTT
TRBD2,.,TRBV29-1,TRBJ2-1,CSVPLAANSYNEQFF,TGCAGCGTTCCACTAGCGGCGAACTCCTACAATGAGCAGTTCTTC
TRBD1,.,TRBV7-4,TRBJ2-7,CASSFYRGCHGQYF,TGTGCCAGCAGCTTCTACAGGGGGTGTCACGGGCAGTACTTC
TRBD1,many,TRBV27,TRBJ2-7,CASSKPGQGEVEQYF,TGTGCCAGCAGTAAACCGGGACAGGGAGAGGTCGAGCAGTACTTC
.,.,TRBV6-5,TRBJ1-5,CASSSGDQPQHF,TGTGCCAGCAGTTCGGGGGATCAGCCCCAGCATTTT
.,.,TRBV29-1,TRBJ1-1,CSVEEAAFF,TGCAGCGTTGAGGAGGCAGCTTTCTTT
TRBD2,.,TRBV11-2,TRBJ2-1,CASGTPWGREGRYNEQFF,TGTGCCAGCGGTACCCCGTGGGGGCGGGAGGGCCGGTACAATGAGCAGTTCTTC
.,.,TRBV10-3,TRBJ2-7,CAISEGQWEQYF,TGTGCCATCAGTGAGGGGCAGTGGGAGCAGTACTTC
.,.,TRBV7-7,TRBJ2-5,CASSLRRSGAGETQYF,TGTGCTAGCAGCTTAAGACGGAGTGGAGCTGGGGAGACCCAGTACTTC
TRBD2,.,TRBV7-9,TRBJ2-1,CASRGSSGSFVEQFF,TGTGCCAGCAGGGGGAGTAGCGGGAGTTTTGTTGAGCAGTTCTTC
.,once,TRBV19,TRBJ2-3,CASSRASSTDTQYF,TGTGCCAGTAGTAGGGCCTCTAGCACAGATACGCAGTATTTT
TRBD1,.,TRBV24-1,TRBJ1-5,CATSDGDRGNQPQHF,TGTGCCACCAGTGATGGGGACAGGGGGAATCAGCCCCAGCATTTT
.,.,TRBV5-1,TRBJ2-4,CASSFAGGVAKNIQYF,TGCGCCAGCAGCTTCGCGGGCGGGGTAGCCAAAAACATTCAGTACTTC
.,.,TRBV28,TRBJ1-1,CASSNPPDRMNTEAFF,TGTGCCAGCAGTAACCCCCCGGACAGAATGAACACTGAAGCTTTCTTT
.,once,TRBV5-4,TRBJ1-4,CASSRSLNEKLFF,TGTGCCAGCAGTCGGAGCCTGAATGAAAAACTGTTTTTT
.,.,TRBV15,TRBJ1-2,CATSRDRVGYTF,TGTGCCACCAGCAGAGACAGGGTTGGCTACACCTTC
TRBD1,.,TRBV18,TRBJ2-7,CASSPGTGTEQYF,TGTGCCAGCTCTCCCGGGACAGGGACCGAGCAGTACTTC
.,.,TRBV19,TRBJ1-1,CASSPQGTEAFF,TGTGCCAGTAGTCCCCAGGGTACTGAAGCTTTCTTT
TRBD2,.,TRBV5-1,TRBJ2-3,CASSVLAGDADTQYF,TGCGCCAGCAGCGTCCTAGCGGGGGACGCAGATACGCAGTATTTT
TRBD2,few,TRBV9,TRBJ2-3,CASSKLAGVPQEDTQYF,TGTGCCAGCAGCAAACTAGCGGGAGTTCCCCAAGAAGATACGCAGTATTTT
.,few,TRBV6-2/TRBV6-3,TRBJ2-5,CASSAGGAYQETQYF,TGTGCCAGCAGTGCCGGAGGGGCGTACCAAGAGACCCAGTACTTC
.,.,TRBV28,TRBJ2-3,CASTGYTQYF,TGTGCCAGCACCGGTTATACGCAGTATTTT
.,once,TRBV9,TRBJ2-5,CASSVWGLSSETQYF,TGTGCCAGCAGCGTCTGGGGCCTATCGTCCGAGACCCAGTACTTC
.,.,TRBV28,TRBJ2-7,CASTGPYEQYF,TGTGCCAGCACTGGCCCTTACGAGCAGTACTTC
TRBD1,.,TRBV5-5,TRBJ1-1,CASSPEQGAPNTEAFF,TGTGCCAGCAGCCCAGAACAGGGGGCCCCGAACACTGAAGCTTTCTTT
.,.,TRBV12-3/TRBV12-4,TRBJ1-2,CASSSRARSGYTF,TGTGCCAGCAGTTCCCGAGCGCGATCGGGCTACACCTTC